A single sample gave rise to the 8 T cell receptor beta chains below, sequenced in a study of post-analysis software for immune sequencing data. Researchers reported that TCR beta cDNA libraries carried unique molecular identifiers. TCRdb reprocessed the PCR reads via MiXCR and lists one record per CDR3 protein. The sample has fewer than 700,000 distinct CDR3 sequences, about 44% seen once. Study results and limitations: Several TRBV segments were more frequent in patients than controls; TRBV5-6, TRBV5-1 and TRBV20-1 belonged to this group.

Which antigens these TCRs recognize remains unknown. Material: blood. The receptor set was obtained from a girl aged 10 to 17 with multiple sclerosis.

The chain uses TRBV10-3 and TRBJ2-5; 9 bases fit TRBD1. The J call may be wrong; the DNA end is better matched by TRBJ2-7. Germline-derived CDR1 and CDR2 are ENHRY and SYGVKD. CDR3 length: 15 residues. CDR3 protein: CAISGTGVARYEQYF. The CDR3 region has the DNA TGTGCCATCAGTGGGACAGGGGTCGCTCGCTACGAGCAGTACTTC.

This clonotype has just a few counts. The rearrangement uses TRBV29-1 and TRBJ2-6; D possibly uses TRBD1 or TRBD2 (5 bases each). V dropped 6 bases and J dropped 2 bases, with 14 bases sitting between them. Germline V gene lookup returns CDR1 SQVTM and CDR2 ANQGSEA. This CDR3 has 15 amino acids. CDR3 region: CSVGPGGTGANVLTF. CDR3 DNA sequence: TGCAGCGTGGGCCCTGGGGGAACTGGGGCCAACGTCCTGACTTTC.

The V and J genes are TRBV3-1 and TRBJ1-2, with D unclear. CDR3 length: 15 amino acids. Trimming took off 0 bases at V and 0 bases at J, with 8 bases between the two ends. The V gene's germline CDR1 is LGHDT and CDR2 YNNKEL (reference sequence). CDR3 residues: CASSQEPGANYGYTF. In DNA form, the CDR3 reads TGTGCCAGCAGCCAAGAGCCAGGAGCTAACTATGGCTACACCTTC.

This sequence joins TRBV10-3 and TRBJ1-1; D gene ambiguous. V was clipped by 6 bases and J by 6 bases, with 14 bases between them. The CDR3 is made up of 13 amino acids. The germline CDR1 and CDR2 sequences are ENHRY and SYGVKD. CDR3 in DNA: TGTGCCATCAGCCCAATCATGAAGGCTGAAGCTTTCTTT. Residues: CAISPIMKAEAFF.

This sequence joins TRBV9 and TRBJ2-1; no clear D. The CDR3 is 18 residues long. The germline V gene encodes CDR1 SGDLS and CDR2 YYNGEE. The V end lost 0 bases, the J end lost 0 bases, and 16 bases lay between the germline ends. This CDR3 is CASSVVVGLSSSYNEQFF. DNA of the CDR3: TGTGCCAGCAGCGTAGTAGTGGGCTTATCAAGCTCCTACAATGAGCAGTTCTTC.

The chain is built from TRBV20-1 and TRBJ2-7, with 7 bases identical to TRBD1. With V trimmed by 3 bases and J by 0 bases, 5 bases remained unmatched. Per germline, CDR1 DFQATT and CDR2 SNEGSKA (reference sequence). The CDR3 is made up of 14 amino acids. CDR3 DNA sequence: TGCAGTGCTAGGGTTTGGGACAGCTCCTACGAGCAGTACTTC. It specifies CSARVWDSSYEQYF.

The CDR3 sequence is CSALDGVGGYTF. The CDR3 DNA reads as TGCAGCGCCTTGGACGGTGTAGGGGGCTACACCTTC. The chain combines TRBV29-1 with TRBJ1-2; D gene uncertain. The V end was cut by 7 bases, the J end by 8 bases, with 17 bases between. This CDR3 has 12 residues. The V gene's germline CDR1 is SQVTM and CDR2 ANQGSEA.

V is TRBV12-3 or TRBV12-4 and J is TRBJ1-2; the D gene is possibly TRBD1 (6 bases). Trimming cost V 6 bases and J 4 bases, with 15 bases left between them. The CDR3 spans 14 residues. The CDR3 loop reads CASSPSGTLYGYTF. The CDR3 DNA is TGTGCCAGCAGCCCATCCGGGACACTCTATGGCTACACCTTC.